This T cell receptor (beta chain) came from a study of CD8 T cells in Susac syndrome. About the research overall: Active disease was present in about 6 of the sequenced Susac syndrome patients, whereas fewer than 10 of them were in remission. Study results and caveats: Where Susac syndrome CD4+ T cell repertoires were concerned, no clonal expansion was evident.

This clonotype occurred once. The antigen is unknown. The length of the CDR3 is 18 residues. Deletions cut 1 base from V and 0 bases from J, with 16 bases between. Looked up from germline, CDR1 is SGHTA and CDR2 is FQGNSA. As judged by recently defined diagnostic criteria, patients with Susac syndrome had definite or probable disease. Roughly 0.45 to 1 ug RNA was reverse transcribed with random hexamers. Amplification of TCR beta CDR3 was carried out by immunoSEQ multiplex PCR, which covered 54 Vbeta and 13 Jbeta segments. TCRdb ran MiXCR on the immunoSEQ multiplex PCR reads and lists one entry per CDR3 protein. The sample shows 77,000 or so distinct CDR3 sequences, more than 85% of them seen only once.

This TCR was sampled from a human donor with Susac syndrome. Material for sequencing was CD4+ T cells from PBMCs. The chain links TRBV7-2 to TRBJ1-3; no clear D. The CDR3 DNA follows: TGTGCCAGCAGCTTAGTTCTCCTGGGCCCCGGCTCTGGAAACACCATATATTTT. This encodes CASSLVLLGPGSGNTIYF.